Below, 20 T cell receptor beta chains from the same sample are listed, as sequenced in a study of T cells in localized non-small cell lung cancer. Libraries were prepared by immunoSEQ multiplex PCR; TCRdb keeps only in-frame clonotypes and omits some of them. Of some 2,500 clones in the sample, about 24% were seen once. The sample consisted of lung tumor tissue, taken before any cancer treatment. Receptors originate from a woman aged 35-75 years with stage I lung adenocarcinoma.

This chain links TRBV9 with TRBJ2-3, with TRBD2 identical over 11 bases. Germline trimming cut 3 bases from V and 5 bases from J; bases unmatched to any gene: 5. The germline V gene has CDR1 SGDLS and CDR2 YYNGEE. The CDR3 length is 15 residues. This CDR3 is CASSGSGGAEDTQYF. Written as DNA, the CDR3 is TGTGCCAGCAGCGGTAGCGGGGGGGCCGAAGATACGCAGTATTTT.

This clone was found a few times. The J gene is TRBJ2-5, the V gene TRBV6-8, with D perhaps TRBD1 or TRBD2 (5 bases each). V lost 4 bases to trimming and J lost 4 bases, with 19 bases between them. In germline, CDR1 is MNHGY, CDR2 SAAAGT. CDR3 length: 16 amino acids. The CDR3 nucleotides are TGTGCCAGCAGTTCCCCCCGGGGCAGAGGGTCAGAGACCCAGTACTTC. Its translation: CASSSPRGRGSETQYF.

This clone was seen a few times. This chain joins TRBV11-3 and TRBJ2-3; unclear D gene. The CDR3 sequence is 14 residues long. In germline, CDR1 is SGHNT, CDR2 YENEEA. V lost 1 base to trimming and J lost 3 bases, with 8 bases between them. CDR3: CASSLGDDTDTQYF. The CDR3 region has the DNA TGTGCCAGCAGCTTAGGGGATGATACAGATACGCAGTATTTT.

This clone has a handful of counts. The V call is TRBV6-8, the J call TRBJ2-7; 9 bases line up with TRBD2. The V segment lost 0 bases and the J segment 6 bases; nucleotides outside the gene matches: 6. Per germline, CDR1 MNHGY and CDR2 SAAAGT. This CDR3 comprises 15 residues. CDR3 coding DNA: TGTGCCAGCAGTTACTCCCCTAGCGGGGCGTCCGAGCAGTACTTC. Its translation: CASSYSPSGASEQYF.

CDR3 DNA: TGTGCCAGCAGTGCCCCGGACCCGTCGAACACCGGGGAGCTGTTTTTT. This codes for CASSAPDPSNTGELFF. The genes are TRBV9 and TRBJ2-2; D is uncertain. Germline V lookup: CDR1 SGDLS, CDR2 YYNGEE. The CDR3 spans 16 residues. V was pared by 5 bases and J by 0 bases, with 14 bases between.

The chain carries TRBV19 and TRBJ1-1; no clear D. Per germline, CDR1 LNHDA and CDR2 SQIVND (reference sequence). This CDR3 contains 13 residues. Trimming took 7 bases from V and 3 from J, leaving 12 bases between them. The CDR3: CASKPRPDTEAFF. For the CDR3, the DNA is TGTGCCAGTAAGCCCAGGCCGGACACTGAAGCTTTCTTT. Full variable domain (outside the CDR3, taken from reference TRBV19 and TRBJ1-1): DGGITQSPKYLFRKEGQNVTLSCEQNLNHDAMYWYRQDPGQGLRLIYYSQIVNDFQKGDIAEGYSVSREKKESFPLTVTSAQKNPTAFYLCASKPRPDTEAFFGQGTRLTVV.

This clone was seen more than once but under ten times. V is TRBV11-3 and J is TRBJ2-7, with 11 bases matching TRBD2. V gave up 1 base and J gave up 6 bases; unmatched junction bases: 8. The CDR3 is 16 amino acids. CDR1 and CDR2 (germline): SGHNT, YENEEA. The CDR3 coding sequence is TGTGCCAGCAGCTTAGGTAGCGGGAGGGCCATCCTCGAGCAGTACTTC. As protein: CASSLGSGRAILEQYF.

J is TRBJ2-6 and V is TRBV30; perhaps TRBD1 as D (6 bases). The CDR3 has 18 residues. V was cut by 3 bases and J by 0 bases, with 18 bases left in between. Germline CDR1 GTSNPN, CDR2 SVGIG (reference sequence). CDR3 coding DNA: TGTGCCTGGAGGTACGGACAGCCCTTAAGCTCTGGGGCCAACGTCCTGACTTTC. It codes for CAWRYGQPLSSGANVLTF.

The chain couples TRBV5-1 to TRBJ1-1, with unresolved D. The V and J ends lost 4 bases and 0 bases respectively, with 10 bases between them. Germline CDR1 SGHRS, CDR2 YFSETQ. CDR3 length: 14 residues. The CDR3 loop reads CASSAWTVNTEAFF. The CDR3 DNA is TGCGCCAGCAGCGCCTGGACGGTGAACACTGAAGCTTTCTTT.

The rearrangement links TRBV29-1 to TRBJ2-1; no clear D gene. From germline, CDR1 is SQVTM and CDR2 ANQGSEA. The CDR3 has 12 amino acids. The V and J ends lost 3 bases and 4 bases respectively, with 7 bases between them. The CDR3 sequence: CSVDTAYNEQFF. In DNA, the CDR3 is TGCAGCGTTGACACAGCGTACAATGAGCAGTTCTTC.

This clone came up a few times. V usage is TRBV9 and J usage is TRBJ1-1; D unresolved. The CDR3 length is 13 residues. The V end was cut by 6 bases, the J end by 0 bases, with 9 bases between. CDR1 SGDLS and CDR2 YYNGEE come from the germline V gene. The CDR3 reads CASKVQMNTEAFF. The CDR3 DNA reads TGTGCCAGCAAGGTTCAAATGAACACTGAAGCTTTCTTT.

This clone has just a few counts. V usage is TRBV6-8 and J usage is TRBJ1-1; D unresolved. V lost 4 bases and J lost 6, with 12 bases in between. From germline, CDR1 is MNHGY and CDR2 SAAAGT. This CDR3 spans 13 amino acids. The chain's CDR3 is CASSWAGGAEAFF. CDR3 nucleotide sequence: TGTGCCAGCAGTTGGGCGGGCGGCGCTGAAGCTTTCTTT.

The V and J genes are TRBV5-1 and TRBJ2-6, with TRBD2 identical over 13 bases. Germline-derived CDR1 and CDR2 are SGHRS and YFSETQ. The CDR3 has 19 amino acids. The J segment lost 0 bases and the V segment lost 4 bases, leaving 7 bases of the junction unmatched. CDR3 protein: CASSRLGLAGDSGANVLTF. The CDR3 DNA reads TGCGCCAGCAGCCGTCTCGGACTAGCGGGAGACTCTGGGGCCAACGTCCTGACTTTC.

This clone came up a few times. This chain links TRBV19 with TRBJ2-4, with 9 bases matching TRBD1. V shed 4 bases, J shed 0 bases, and the junction held 4 bases outside the gene matches. In germline, CDR1 is LNHDA, CDR2 SQIVND (reference sequence). The CDR3 contains 16 residues. This CDR3 reads CASSTGTGLAKNIQYF. CDR3 DNA: TGTGCCAGTAGTACGGGGACAGGGCTAGCCAAAAACATTCAGTACTTC.

The chain uses TRBV11-3 and TRBJ2-1; the match to TRBD2 covers 11 bases. This CDR3 has 15 residues. Germline lookup yields CDR1 SGHNT and CDR2 YENEEA. The V gene end was trimmed by 5 bases and the J gene end by 5 bases; junction bases not matched to a gene: 5. CDR3 in amino acids: CASSVGTSGDNEQFF. CDR3 coding DNA: TGTGCCAGCAGCGTGGGGACTAGCGGCGACAATGAGCAGTTCTTC.

DNA of the CDR3: TGTGCCAGCAGCTCGACAGGGGGCAATCAGCCCCAGCATTTT. It encodes CASSSTGGNQPQHF. The gene calls are TRBV11-3 and TRBJ1-5, with 8 bases that match TRBD1. The CDR3 has 14 amino acids. Trimming removed 4 bases from V and 2 bases from J; junction bases left unmatched: 1. CDR1 and CDR2 from the germline V gene are SGHNT and YENEEA.

This clone is labeled as hyperexpanded (1% or more). This chain connects TRBV11-3 to TRBJ2-5, with 12 positions matching TRBD2. The CDR3 is made up of 17 amino acids. Germline CDR1 reads SGHNT; CDR2 reads YENEEA. Trimming took 4 bases from V and 2 from J; bases not matched to a gene: 8. The CDR3 DNA follows: TGTGCCAGCAGCTCCCTTTTCGGGACTAGCGGGCAAGAGACCCAGTACTTC. This sequence encodes CASSSLFGTSGQETQYF.

This clone was counted a few times. The chain couples TRBV19 to TRBJ1-2; D is possibly TRBD1 (5 bases). Trimming removed 7 bases at V and 1 base at J, with 13 bases between. The CDR3 consists of 14 residues. Germline V CDR1 and CDR2: LNHDA, SQIVND (reference sequence). The CDR3 DNA follows: TGTGCCAGTATGATGGGGGGGAATAACTATGGCTACACCTTC. It is translated as CASMMGGNNYGYTF.

The V and J genes are TRBV5-1 and TRBJ2-5; the match to TRBD1 covers 7 bases. V shed 4 bases, J shed 0 bases, and the junction held 9 bases outside the gene matches. Looked up from germline, CDR1 is SGHRS and CDR2 is YFSETQ. This CDR3 has 16 residues. CDR3 sequence reads: CASSPDRWGYQETQYF. The CDR3 DNA reads as TGCGCCAGCAGCCCGGACAGGTGGGGGTACCAAGAGACCCAGTACTTC.

This clone is medium-sized (0.01 to 0.1%) within its sample. The chain recombines TRBV11-3 with TRBJ2-2; 13 bases align to TRBD2. The germline V gene encodes CDR1 SGHNT and CDR2 YENEEA. CDR3 length: 18 residues. Trimming cost V 3 bases and J 5 bases; bases outside gene matches: 9. The CDR3 nucleotides read TGTGCCAGCAGCTTGGCTCGACTAGCGGGAGGAGAGACCGGGGAGCTGTTTTTT. This sequence encodes CASSLARLAGGETGELFF.